This TCR beta chain was sequenced for a study of cytotoxic CD8 clonotypes in ibrutinib-treated CLL. The wider study: The samples contained 260,000 or so productive templates on average. They also contained an average of about 91,000 productive rearrangements.

Whole-study findings and limits: At baseline, clonality was higher than in age-matched healthy donors and correlated with CD8+ counts.

This CDR3 is 20 amino acids long. Deletions cut 3 bases from V and 0 bases from J, with 27 bases between. Per the germline V gene, CDR1 is SQVTM and CDR2 is ANQGSEA. The protocol was immunoSEQ multiplex PCR, while the TCRdb copy is restricted to in-frame clones and leaves out a portion. The profile covers hundreds of thousands of clones, with 70% appearing a single time and 15% to 19% taken by the ten largest. Comment on this clone: The target antigen is unknown.

The rearrangement joins TRBV29-1 to TRBJ2-1, with D maybe TRBD2 (7 bases). The sequencing here drew on PBMCs, taken after 24 months of ibrutinib treatment. The source of this sequence is a human donor with chronic lymphocytic leukemia. CDR3 residues: CSVEGIRRGGGQDSYNEQFF. The DNA of the CDR3 is TGCAGCGTTGAGGGCATACGGCGCGGGGGCGGTCAGGACTCCTACAATGAGCAGTTCTTC.